This paragraph reports one TCR beta chain. The antigen remains unidentified. These data belong to a study of glioma-infiltrating T cells. Findings of the study overall: Gliomas, especially low-grade, showed above-expected tissue-blood divergence; non-neoplastic patients showed below.

Using RNA template, CDR3s of TCR alpha and beta were amplified with iRepertoire arm-PCR. One-step reverse transcription and amplification started from approximately 100-400 ng of tissue mRNA or PBMC total RNA. Via MiXCR, TCRdb re-called the multiplex PCR reads, giving one row per CDR3 protein. The sample carries about 140,000 distinct CDR3 sequences, roughly two fifths recorded once. Germline CDR1 reads MNHNS; CDR2 reads SASEGT. This CDR3 is built from 15 residues. The trim removed 4 bases at V and 5 bases at J, leaving 9 bases unmatched. This clonotype was obtained from a human donor with low-grade glioma or glioblastoma, undergoing nonglioma brain surgery, or in good health (not recorded which). Input material: glioma tissue, nonneoplastic brain tissue, or PBMCs (not recorded which). This rearrangement joins TRBV6-1 to TRBJ2-5; 8 positions agree with TRBD1. The CDR3 loop is CASSVPRTGLETQYF. CDR3 nucleotide sequence: TGTGCCAGCAGTGTCCCTAGGACAGGGCTTGAGACCCAGTACTTC.